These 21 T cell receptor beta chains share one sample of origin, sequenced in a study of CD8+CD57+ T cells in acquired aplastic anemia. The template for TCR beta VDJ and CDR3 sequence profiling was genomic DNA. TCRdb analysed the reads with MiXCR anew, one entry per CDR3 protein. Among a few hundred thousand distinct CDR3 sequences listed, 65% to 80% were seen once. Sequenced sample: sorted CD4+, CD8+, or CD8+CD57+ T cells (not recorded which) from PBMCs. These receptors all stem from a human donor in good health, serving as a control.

In DNA, the CDR3 is TGCAGTGCCCGTAAGGGCGAGGGCGGGGAGCTGTTTTTT. This translates into CSARKGEGGELFF. The chain recombines TRBV20-1 with TRBJ2-2; D perhaps matches TRBD2 (5 bases). Trimming stripped 6 bases from V and 7 bases from J, with 15 bases between. This CDR3 region has 13 residues. CDR1 and CDR2 from the germline V gene are DFQATT and SNEGSKA (reference sequence).

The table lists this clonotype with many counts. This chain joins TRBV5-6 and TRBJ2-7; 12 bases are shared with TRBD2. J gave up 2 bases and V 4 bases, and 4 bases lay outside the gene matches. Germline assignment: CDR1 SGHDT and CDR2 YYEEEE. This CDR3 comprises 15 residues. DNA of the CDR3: TGTGCCAGCAGCAACGGACTAGCGGGGACCTACGAGCAGTACTTC. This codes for CASSNGLAGTYEQYF.

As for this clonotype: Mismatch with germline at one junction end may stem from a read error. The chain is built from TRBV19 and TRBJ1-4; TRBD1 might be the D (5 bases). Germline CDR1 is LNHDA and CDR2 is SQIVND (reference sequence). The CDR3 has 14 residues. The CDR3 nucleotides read TGTGCCAGTACTCAGGACAACAGGTCCTACAAGCTGTATTTC. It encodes CASTQDNRSYKLYF.

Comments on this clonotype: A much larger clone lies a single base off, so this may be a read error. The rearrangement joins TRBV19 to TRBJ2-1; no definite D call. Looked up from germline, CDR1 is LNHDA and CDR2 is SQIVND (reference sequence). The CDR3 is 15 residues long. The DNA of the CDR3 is TGTGCCAGTGGTATAGGGCAGGTGGCCTACAATGAGCAGTTCTTC. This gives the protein CASGIGQVAYNEQFF. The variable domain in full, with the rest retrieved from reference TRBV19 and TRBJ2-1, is DGGITQSPKYLFRKEGQNVTLSCEQNLNHDAMYWYRQDPGQGLRLIYYSQIVNDFQKGDIAEGYSVSREKKESFPLTVTSAQKNPTAFYLCASGIGQVAYNEQFFGPGTRLTVL.

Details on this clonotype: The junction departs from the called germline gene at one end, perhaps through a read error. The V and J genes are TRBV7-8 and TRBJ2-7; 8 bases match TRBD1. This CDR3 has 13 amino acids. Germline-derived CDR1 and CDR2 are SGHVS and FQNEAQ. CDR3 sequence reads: CASSQVGQGEPWF. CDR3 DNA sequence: TGCGCCAGCAGCCAAGTCGGACAGGGCGAGCCGTGGTTC.

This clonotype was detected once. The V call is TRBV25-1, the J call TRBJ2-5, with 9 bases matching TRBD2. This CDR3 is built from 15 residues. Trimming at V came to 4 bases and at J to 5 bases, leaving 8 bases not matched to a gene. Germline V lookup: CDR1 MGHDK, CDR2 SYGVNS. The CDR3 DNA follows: TGTGCCAGCAGTGCCCGGCGGGGGGGCAGGGAGACCCAGTACTTC. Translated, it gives CASSARRGGRETQYF.

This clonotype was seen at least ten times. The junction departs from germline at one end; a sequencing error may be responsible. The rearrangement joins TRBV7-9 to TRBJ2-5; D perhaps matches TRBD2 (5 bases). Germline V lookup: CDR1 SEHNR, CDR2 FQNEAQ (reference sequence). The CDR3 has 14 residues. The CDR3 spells CASSPRDYQETQYF. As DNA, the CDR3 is TGTGCCAGCAGCCCGCGCGACTACCAGGAGACCCAGTACTTC. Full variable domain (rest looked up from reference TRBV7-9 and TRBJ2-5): DTGVSQNPRHKITKRGQNVTFRCDPISEHNRLYWYRQTLGQGPEFLTYFQNEAQLEKSRLLSDRFSAERPKGSFSTLEIQRTEQGDSAMYLCASSPRDYQETQYFGPGTRLLVL.

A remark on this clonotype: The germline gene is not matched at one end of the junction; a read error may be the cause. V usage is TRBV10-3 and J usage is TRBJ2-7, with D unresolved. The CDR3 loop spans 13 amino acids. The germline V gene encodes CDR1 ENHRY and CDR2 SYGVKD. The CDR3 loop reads CASSYGTRSPQYF. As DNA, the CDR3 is TGTGCCAGCAGTTATGGCACCCGCTCCCCCCAGTACTTC.

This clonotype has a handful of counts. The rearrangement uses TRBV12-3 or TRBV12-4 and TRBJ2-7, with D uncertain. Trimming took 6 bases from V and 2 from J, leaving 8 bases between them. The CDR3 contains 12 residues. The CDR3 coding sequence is TGTGCCAGCAGCGCCCGGGCCTACGAGCAGTACTTC. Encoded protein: CASSARAYEQYF.

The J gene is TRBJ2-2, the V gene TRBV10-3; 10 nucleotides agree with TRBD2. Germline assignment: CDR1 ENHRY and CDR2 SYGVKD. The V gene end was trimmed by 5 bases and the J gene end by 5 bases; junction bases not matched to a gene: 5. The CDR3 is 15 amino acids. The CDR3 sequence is CAISRGTSETGELFF. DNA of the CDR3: TGTGCCATCAGTCGCGGGACTAGCGAAACCGGGGAGCTGTTTTTT.

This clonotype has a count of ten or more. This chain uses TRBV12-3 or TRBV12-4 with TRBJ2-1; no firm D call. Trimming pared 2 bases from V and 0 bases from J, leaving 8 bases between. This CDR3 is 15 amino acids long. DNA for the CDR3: TGTGCCAGCAGTTTACTCCAAAGCTCCTACAATGAGCAGTTCTTC. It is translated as CASSLLQSSYNEQFF.

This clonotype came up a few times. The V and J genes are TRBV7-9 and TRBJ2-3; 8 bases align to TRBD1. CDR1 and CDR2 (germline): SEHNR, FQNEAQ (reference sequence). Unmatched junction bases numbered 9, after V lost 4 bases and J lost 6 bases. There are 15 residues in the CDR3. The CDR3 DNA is TGTGCCAGCAGCTCAACCAGGGGGCAGAGCGATACGCAGTATTTT. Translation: CASSSTRGQSDTQYF.

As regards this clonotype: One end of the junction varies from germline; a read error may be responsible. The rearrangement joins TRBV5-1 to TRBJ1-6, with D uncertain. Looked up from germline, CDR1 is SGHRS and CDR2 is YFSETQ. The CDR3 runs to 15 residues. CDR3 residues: CASSKGISTSSPLHF. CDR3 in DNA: TGTGCCAGCAGCAAGGGTATAAGCACTAGTTCACCCCTCCACTTT.

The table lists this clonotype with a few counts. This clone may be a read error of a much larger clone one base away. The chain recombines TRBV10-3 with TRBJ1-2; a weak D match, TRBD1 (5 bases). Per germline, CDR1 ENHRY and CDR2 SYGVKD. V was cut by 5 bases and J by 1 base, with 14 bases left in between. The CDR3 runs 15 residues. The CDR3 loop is CAISRKGWSNYGYTF. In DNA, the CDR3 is TGTGCCATCAGTCGTAAGGGGTGGAGTAACTATGGCTACACCTTC.

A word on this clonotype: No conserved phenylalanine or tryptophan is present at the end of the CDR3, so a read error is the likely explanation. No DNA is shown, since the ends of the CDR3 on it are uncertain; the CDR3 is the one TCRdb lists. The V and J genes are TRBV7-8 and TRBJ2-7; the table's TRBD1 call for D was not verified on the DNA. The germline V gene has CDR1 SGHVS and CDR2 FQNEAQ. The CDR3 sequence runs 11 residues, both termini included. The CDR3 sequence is CASSFTTGGYY.

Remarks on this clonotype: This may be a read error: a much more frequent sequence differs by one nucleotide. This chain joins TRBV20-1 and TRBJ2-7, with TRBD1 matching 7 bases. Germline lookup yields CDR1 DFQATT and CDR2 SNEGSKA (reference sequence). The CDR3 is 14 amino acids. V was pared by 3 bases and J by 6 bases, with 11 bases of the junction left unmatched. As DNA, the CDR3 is TGCAGTGCTAGCTTCGGGACAGAACCTTCCGAGCAGTACTTC. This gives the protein CSASFGTEPSEQYF.

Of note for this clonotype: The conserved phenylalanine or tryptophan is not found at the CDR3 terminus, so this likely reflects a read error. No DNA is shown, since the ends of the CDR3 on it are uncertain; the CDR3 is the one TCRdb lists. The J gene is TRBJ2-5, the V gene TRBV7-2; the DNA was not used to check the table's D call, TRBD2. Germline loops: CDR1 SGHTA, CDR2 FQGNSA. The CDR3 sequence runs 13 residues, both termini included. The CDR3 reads CASRGSESPYEQY.

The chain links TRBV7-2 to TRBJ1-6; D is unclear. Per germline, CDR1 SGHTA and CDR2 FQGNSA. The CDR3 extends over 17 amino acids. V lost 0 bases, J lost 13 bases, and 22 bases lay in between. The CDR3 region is CASSLAGNYGYNFPLHF. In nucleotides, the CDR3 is TGTGCCAGCAGCTTAGCCGGAAACTATGGCTACAACTTCCCCCTCCACTTT.

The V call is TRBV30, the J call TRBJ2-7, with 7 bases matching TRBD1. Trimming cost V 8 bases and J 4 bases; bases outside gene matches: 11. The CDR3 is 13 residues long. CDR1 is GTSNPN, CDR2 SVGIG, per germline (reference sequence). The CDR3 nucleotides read TGTGCCCGAAACCGGGACAGAACTTACGAGCAGTACTTC. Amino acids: CARNRDRTYEQYF.

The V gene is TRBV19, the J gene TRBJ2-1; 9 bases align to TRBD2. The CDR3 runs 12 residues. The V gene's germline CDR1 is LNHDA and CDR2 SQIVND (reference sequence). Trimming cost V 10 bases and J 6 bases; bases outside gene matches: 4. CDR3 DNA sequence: TGTGCCACGACTAGCGGAATCAATGAGCAGTTCTTC. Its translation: CATTSGINEQFF.

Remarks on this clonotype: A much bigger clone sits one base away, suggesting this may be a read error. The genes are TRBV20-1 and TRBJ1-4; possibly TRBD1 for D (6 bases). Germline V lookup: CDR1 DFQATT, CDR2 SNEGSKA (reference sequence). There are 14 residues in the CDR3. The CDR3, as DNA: TGCAGTGCTAGAGCAGGGGAGTCTAATGAAAGACTGTTTTTT. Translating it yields CSARAGESNERLFF.